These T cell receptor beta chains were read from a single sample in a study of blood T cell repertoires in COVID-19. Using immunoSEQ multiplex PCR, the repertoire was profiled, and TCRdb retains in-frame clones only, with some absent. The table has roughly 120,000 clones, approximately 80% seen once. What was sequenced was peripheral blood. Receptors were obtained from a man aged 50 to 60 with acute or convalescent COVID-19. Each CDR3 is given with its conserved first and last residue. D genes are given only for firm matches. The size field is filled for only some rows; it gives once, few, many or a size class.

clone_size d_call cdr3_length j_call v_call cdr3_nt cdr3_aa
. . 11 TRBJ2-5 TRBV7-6 TGTGCCAGCAGCTCGCAAGAGACCCAGTACTTC CASSSQETQYF
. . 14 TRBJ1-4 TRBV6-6 TGTGCCAGCAGTGGGACCGAGGGGGATGAAAAACTGTTTTTT CASSGTEGDEKLFF
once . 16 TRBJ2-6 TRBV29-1 TGCTGGGTGGCGTGTGGGGGCCCCTCGGGGGCCAACGTCCTGACTTTC CWVACGGPSGANVLTF
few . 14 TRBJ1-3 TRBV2 TGTGCCAGTCAGGTGACAGGAACTGGAAACACCATATATTTT CASQVTGTGNTIYF
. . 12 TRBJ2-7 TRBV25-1 TGTGCCAGCAGTGAGAGATCCTACGAGCAGTACTTC CASSERSYEQYF
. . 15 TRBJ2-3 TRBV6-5 TGTGCCAGCAGTTACTCTCTCGAGTACACAGATACGCAGTATTTT CASSYSLEYTDTQYF
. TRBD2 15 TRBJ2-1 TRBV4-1 TGCGCCAGCAGCCCCCCACGCGGGGGTTACAATGAGCAGTTCTTC CASSPPRGGYNEQFF
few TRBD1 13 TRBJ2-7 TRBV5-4 TGTGCCAGCAGCCCGGGACAGGGCCACGAGCAGTACTTC CASSPGQGHEQYF
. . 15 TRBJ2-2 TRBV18 TGTGCCAGCTCACGTGGGAGTTCGAACACCGGGGAGCTGTTTTTT CASSRGSSNTGELFF
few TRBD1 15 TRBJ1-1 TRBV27 TGTGCCAGCAGTTCGGAGGGGGCGAGAAACACTGAAGCTTTCTTT CASSSEGARNTEAFF